The 28 T cell receptor beta chains given below trace back to one sample, sequenced in a study of technical replicates of blood from several donors. Assay: immunoSEQ multiplex PCR; the TCRdb copy retains only in-frame clones and omits some. The sample contains 80,000 or so clones, 94% of which appear only once. Material for sequencing was T cells isolated from PBMCs. The receptors were sampled from a human donor in good health.

The genes are TRBV11-3 and TRBJ1-1; perhaps TRBD1 as D (5 bases). This CDR3 comprises 14 residues. The V and J ends lost 5 bases and 5 bases respectively, with 15 bases between them. Germline V CDR1 and CDR2: SGHNT, YENEEA. The chain's CDR3 is CASSTVGGYTEAFF. The CDR3 coding sequence is TGTGCCAGCAGCACAGTTGGGGGGTATACTGAAGCTTTCTTT. The full variable domain, completed using reference TRBV11-3 and TRBJ1-1, is EAGVVQSPRYKIIEKKQPVAFWCNPISGHNTLYWYLQNLGQGPELLIRYENEEAVDDSQLPKDRFSAERLKGVDSTLKIQPAELGDSAVYLCASSTVGGYTEAFFGQGTRLTVV.

This rearrangement joins TRBV18 to TRBJ1-1, with D uncertain. Per the germline V gene, CDR1 is KGHSH and CDR2 is LQKENI. Trimming took 2 bases from V and 0 from J, leaving 19 bases between them. CDR3 length: 18 residues. The CDR3 here is CASSPGDFKGGLNTEAFF. CDR3 bases: TGTGCCAGCTCACCAGGGGATTTTAAGGGAGGGCTGAACACTGAAGCTTTCTTT.

This clone showed up just once. The J gene is TRBJ2-7, the V gene TRBV5-1, with TRBD2 matching 7 bases. After removal of 4 bases from V and 1 base from J, the junction contained 2 bases not matched to a gene. Per germline, CDR1 SGHRS and CDR2 YFSETQ. The CDR3 length is 13 residues. The CDR3 here is CASSGGSSYEQYF. The CDR3 bases are TGCGCCAGCAGCGGCGGGAGTTCCTACGAGCAGTACTTC. The full variable domain, with the rest looked up from reference TRBV5-1 and TRBJ2-7, is KAGVTQTPRYLIKTRGQQVTLSCSPISGHRSVSWYQQTPGQGLQFLFEYFSETQRNKGNFPGRFSGRQFSNSRSEMNVSTLELGDSALYLCASSGGSSYEQYFGPGTRLTVT.

The genes are TRBV7-7 and TRBJ1-1; tentative D call: TRBD1 (5 bases). V lost 5 bases, J lost 1 base, and 14 bases lay in between. The CDR3 runs to 15 residues. Per germline, CDR1 SSHAT and CDR2 FNYEAQ (reference sequence). The CDR3 spells CASSPLIGENTEAFF. The DNA for the CDR3 is TGTGCCAGCAGCCCACTGATAGGGGAGAACACTGAAGCTTTCTTT.

This chain joins TRBV30 and TRBJ2-2; TRBD2 might be the D (5 bases). CDR1 and CDR2 from the germline V gene are GTSNPN and SVGIG (reference sequence). V was shortened by 4 bases and J by 7 bases, with 16 bases between the two germline ends. This CDR3 has 14 amino acids. CDR3 DNA: TGTGCCTGGAAGCGGCGGGCCTCGGGCGGGGAGCTGTTTTTT. It encodes CAWKRRASGGELFF.

V gene TRBV7-2 combines with J gene TRBJ2-2; 9 nucleotides agree with TRBD2. CDR3 length: 18 residues. V dropped 5 bases and J dropped 5; count of bases not matched to a gene: 15. Germline loops: CDR1 SGHTA, CDR2 FQGNSA. CDR3 region: CASSTSALAGTVTGELFF. CDR3 coding DNA: TGTGCCAGCAGCACCAGCGCGCTAGCGGGAACCGTTACCGGGGAGCTGTTTTTT.

The rearrangement joins TRBV29-1 to TRBJ1-5, with 11 bases fitting TRBD1. The CDR3 is made up of 16 amino acids. Germline loops: CDR1 SQVTM, CDR2 ANQGSEA. V lost 4 bases to trimming and J lost 7 bases; unmatched junction nucleotides: 12. The CDR3 DNA reads TGCAGCGTTGCCCTTGTTGGACAGGGGGCTGAACAGCCCCAGCATTTT. Translation: CSVALVGQGAEQPQHF. Complete variable domain (other parts from reference TRBV29-1 and TRBJ1-5): SAVISQKPSRDICQRGTSLTIQCQVDSQVTMMFWYRQQPGQSLTLIATANQGSEATYESGFVIDKFPISRPNLTFSTLTVSNMSPEDSSIYLCSVALVGQGAEQPQHFGDGTRLSIL.

The rearrangement uses TRBV29-1 and TRBJ1-1; D possibly corresponds to TRBD1 (6 bases). Germline lookup yields CDR1 SQVTM and CDR2 ANQGSEA. Trimming cost V 4 bases and J 5 bases, with 17 bases left between them. CDR3 length equals 14 residues. CDR3: CSVGNWGLGTEAFF. CDR3 nucleotides: TGCAGCGTTGGCAATTGGGGGCTGGGGACTGAAGCTTTCTTT.

The chain's CDR3 is CASSEARAPGYTF. CDR3 DNA: TGTGCCAGCAGTGAAGCGAGGGCCCCTGGCTACACCTTC. The chain carries TRBV2 and TRBJ1-2; D unresolved. Trimming removed 0 bases at V and 7 bases at J, with 9 bases between. CDR1 is SNHLY and CDR2 is FYNNEI in the germline V gene. The CDR3 extends over 13 amino acids.

The chain carries TRBV14 and TRBJ1-4; 10 bases agree with TRBD1. V gave up 4 bases and J gave up 8 bases; unmatched junction bases: 1. Germline V gene lookup returns CDR1 SGHDN and CDR2 FVKESK. CDR3 length: 13 residues. In DNA form, the CDR3 reads TGTGCCAGCAGCCCGACAGGGGGCGAAAAACTGTTTTTT. Its translation: CASSPTGGEKLFF.

V is TRBV13 and J is TRBJ2-1; perhaps TRBD2 as D (7 bases). V shed 8 bases and J shed 1 base, with 9 bases lying between them. The CDR3 covers 13 residues. Germline values: CDR1 PRHDT, CDR2 FYEKMQ (reference sequence). CDR3 bases: TGTGCCAGCGGGAGGGGGTCCTACAATGAGCAGTTCTTC. Translation: CASGRGSYNEQFF.

V is TRBV6-6 and J is TRBJ2-7; 8 bases map to TRBD1. Germline CDR1 and CDR2: MNHNY and SVGAGI (reference sequence). The V and J ends lost 5 bases and 4 bases, in that order; junction bases with no gene match: 4. This CDR3 spans 13 amino acids. As DNA, the CDR3 is TGTGCCAGCAGTGGGACAGGACCATACGAGCAGTACTTC. It encodes CASSGTGPYEQYF.

The V call is TRBV29-1, the J call TRBJ1-2; TRBD1 agrees at 8 bases. V shed 5 bases and J 8 bases; nucleotides not matched to a gene: 7. Germline CDR1 SQVTM, CDR2 ANQGSEA. The CDR3 is made up of 12 amino acids. DNA of the CDR3: TGCAGCGTTAATACAGGGGGGCAAGGCTACACCTTC. Residues: CSVNTGGQGYTF.

The CDR3 DNA follows: TGCGCCAGCAGCACATACCAAGAGACCCAGTACTTC. Translated, it gives CASSTYQETQYF. The chain employs TRBV5-1 and TRBJ2-5; D remains ambiguous. Trimming removed 4 bases from V and 0 bases from J, with 4 bases in between. CDR3 length equals 12 residues. CDR1 is SGHRS and CDR2 is YFSETQ in the germline V gene.

J is TRBJ2-7 and V is TRBV11-3; 15 bases match TRBD2. Germline V gene data show CDR1 as SGHNT and CDR2 as YENEEA. The V gene end was trimmed by 5 bases and the J gene end by 2 bases; junction bases not matched to a gene: 10. The CDR3 is made up of 18 amino acids. This chain's CDR3 is CASSQDGLAGGPPYEQYF. The CDR3 DNA reads TGTGCCAGCAGCCAAGATGGACTAGCGGGAGGGCCTCCCTACGAGCAGTACTTC.

V usage is TRBV15 and J usage is TRBJ1-5; 8 bases agree with TRBD1. CDR3 size: 14 residues. Germline CDR1 is LNHNV and CDR2 is YYDKDF (reference sequence). The J segment lost 3 bases and the V segment lost 7 bases, leaving 5 bases of the junction unmatched. The CDR3 DNA reads as TGTGCCACCAATCCAGGGGGCAACAATCAGCCCCAGCATTTT. Its translation is CATNPGGNNQPQHF.

The chain couples TRBV6-5 to TRBJ1-3, with D perhaps matching TRBD1 (6 bases). The CDR3 runs 14 residues. Germline values: CDR1 MNHEY, CDR2 SVGAGI. V was shortened by 2 bases and J by 4 bases, with 9 bases between the two germline ends. CDR3 DNA: TGTGCCAGCAGTTACCGAACAGGGGGAAACACCATATATTTT. Translated: CASSYRTGGNTIYF.

The chain joins TRBV4-1 to TRBJ1-2, with D perhaps TRBD1 (5 bases). Per germline, CDR1 MGHRA and CDR2 YSYEKL. This CDR3 comprises 13 residues. The V end lost 4 bases, the J end lost 4 bases, and 10 bases lay between the germline ends. This CDR3 reads CASSLGQLYGYTF. CDR3 in DNA: TGCGCCAGCAGCCTTGGACAACTCTATGGCTACACCTTC.

V usage is TRBV21-1 and J usage is TRBJ2-7; TRBD2 is taken as the D call from the table, unchecked against the DNA. TRBV21-1 constitutes a pseudogene. This CDR3 has 18 amino acids. CDR3 nucleotides: TGTGCCAGCAGCAAATACGTACTGTTCACGGGAGCAATCTACGAGCAGTACTTC. It translates to CASSKYVLFTGAIYEQYF.

The chain has TRBV6-5 and TRBJ2-7, with 8 bases that match TRBD2. CDR3 length: 15 residues. The V and J ends lost 5 bases and 0 bases, in that order; junction bases with no gene match: 6. Germline V CDR1 and CDR2: MNHEY, SVGAGI. The CDR3 region is CASSRGGSISYEQYF. CDR3 coding DNA: TGTGCCAGCAGTCGGGGGGGCAGTATCTCCTACGAGCAGTACTTC.

This clone was counted once. This chain joins TRBV6-5 and TRBJ1-1; the D gene is possibly TRBD1 (5 bases). Germline V gene lookup returns CDR1 MNHEY and CDR2 SVGAGI. The CDR3 runs to 16 residues. V shed 0 bases and J shed 0 bases, with 11 bases lying between them. The CDR3 DNA reads as TGTGCCAGCAGTTACTCGGGGGGAATCATGAACACTGAAGCTTTCTTT. It translates to CASSYSGGIMNTEAFF.

The CDR3: CASRRDYLSTDTQYF. The DNA for the CDR3 is TGTGCCAGCAGACGGGACTATCTTAGCACAGATACGCAGTATTTT. This chain joins TRBV6-1 and TRBJ2-3, with 7 bases identical to TRBD2. V lost 6 bases, J lost 0 bases, and 6 bases stayed unmatched. The CDR3 consists of 15 residues. The germline V gene encodes CDR1 MNHNS and CDR2 SASEGT.

The gene calls are TRBV5-6 and TRBJ2-1, with a weak D call TRBD2 (6 bases). The CDR3 sequence is 16 residues long. Germline assignment: CDR1 SGHDT and CDR2 YYEEEE. V was shortened by 1 base and J by 0 bases, with 11 bases between the two germline ends. The CDR3 region is CASSLSGTLSYNEQFF. The CDR3, as DNA: TGTGCCAGCAGCTTGTCCGGGACTCTCTCCTACAATGAGCAGTTCTTC.

Comment on this clone: The junction does not match germline at one end; this may be a read error. The rearrangement uses TRBV11-3 and TRBJ2-1; 9 bases fit TRBD2. Germline assignment: CDR1 SGHNT and CDR2 YENEEA. The CDR3 is 15 residues long. CDR3 nucleotide sequence: TGTGCCAGCAGCTTTAGCGGGAGAGGCTACGATGAGCAGTTCTTC. This encodes CASSFSGRGYDEQFF. The full variable domain, its missing parts supplied by reference TRBV11-3 and TRBJ2-1, is EAGVVQSPRYKIIEKKQPVAFWCNPISGHNTLYWYLQNLGQGPELLIRYENEEAVDDSQLPKDRFSAERLKGVDSTLKIQPAELGDSAVYLCASSFSGRGYDEQFFGPGTRLTVL.

The rearrangement links TRBV30 to TRBJ1-5; D gene unclear. V lost 0 bases and J 0 bases, leaving 9 bases between the germline ends. CDR1 is GTSNPN, CDR2 SVGIG, per germline (reference sequence). The CDR3 has 15 amino acids. The CDR3: CAWSVKRDSNQPQHF. The CDR3 DNA reads as TGTGCCTGGAGTGTAAAGAGGGATAGCAATCAGCCCCAGCATTTT.

The gene calls are TRBV16 and TRBJ1-5; D is uncertain. Trimming took 2 bases from V and 16 from J, leaving 21 bases between them. Germline V gene data show CDR1 as KGHSY and CDR2 as FQNENV. The CDR3 has 14 residues. The CDR3 sequence: CASSQRQERARIHF. The CDR3 DNA is TGTGCCAGCAGCCAAAGGCAGGAGCGGGCGAGGATCCATTTT.

The chain joins TRBV4-1 to TRBJ1-1; D might be TRBD1 (6 bases). The CDR3 is made up of 17 amino acids. The V and J ends lost 6 bases and 1 base respectively, with 21 bases between them. CDR1 MGHRA and CDR2 YSYEKL come from the germline V gene. CDR3 DNA: TGCGCCAGCAGTCTATTCCCGGGACACGAAAAGAACACTGAAGCTTTCTTT. The encoded protein is CASSLFPGHEKNTEAFF.

CDR3 in amino acids: CASSAQGSPYEQYF. In nucleotides, the CDR3 is TGTGCCAGCAGCGCACAGGGGAGCCCCTACGAGCAGTACTTC. The rearrangement joins TRBV9 to TRBJ2-7, with 7 nucleotides matching TRBD1. V lost 3 bases, J lost 2 bases, and 5 bases stayed unmatched. CDR1 and CDR2 (germline): SGDLS, YYNGEE. This CDR3 spans 14 amino acids.